The source of this T cell receptor beta chain is a study of blood T cell repertoires in COVID-19. Whole-study context: COVID-19 samples collected from the United States, Italy and Spain covered acute and convalescent phases. T cells, B-cell-depleted T cells, or PBMCs provided the cDNA or gDNA that served as material.

In the study's own analysis: Estimation of nucleated cell counts relied on the amplification of reference gene primers. The method was immunoSEQ multiplex PCR; TCRdb's version includes in-frame clones alone and lacks a portion of them. The V and J calls and clone size come from that table; D and trimming were worked out from the DNA. This sample has 250,000 to 300,000 clones; over 75% occur once, and the top ten carry around 13%. The CDR3 is 21 residues long. Losses at the gene ends were 5 bases for V and 5 bases for J; bases not matched to a gene: 21. Per the germline V gene, CDR1 is SGHTA and CDR2 is FQGTGA.

The clonotype comes from a woman aged 55-70 years with acute or convalescent COVID-19. The rearrangement links TRBV7-3 to TRBJ2-2; 12 nucleotides match TRBD2. Sequencing used peripheral blood. The DNA for the CDR3 is TGTGCCAGCAGCCTCGAAACATGGAGGACTAGCGGGGTCGGCGGGACCGGGGAGCTGTTTTTT. This encodes CASSLETWRTSGVGGTGELFF.